The T cell receptor (beta chain) described here comes from a study of response to subunit inactivated influenza vaccine. MiXCR, applied by TCRdb to the RT-PCR reads, yields one record per CDR3 protein. The repertoire holds 290,000 or so distinct CDR3 sequences, with 22% as singletons. V lost 7 bases and J lost 7; bases outside the gene matches: 11. The CDR3 is 15 amino acids. Study results and caveats: That few new T cells are recruited by each seasonal influenza vaccination was the authors' suggestion.

This clonotype was recorded a few times. Its target is unknown. The specimen comprised PBMCs from blood, sampled 21 months after vaccination. This TCR came from a man aged 50 to 69 who received an inactivated influenza vaccine. The genes are TRBV12-3 or TRBV12-4 and TRBJ1-2; TRBD1 matches at 11 bases. The CDR3 nucleotides read TGTGCCAGCACCGACACTGGACAGGGGGCGGTTGGCTACACCTTC. Protein sequence: CASTDTGQGAVGYTF.